This T cell receptor beta chain was obtained from a study of cytomegalovirus exposure and HLA in healthy donors. A multiplex PCR was run with 60 Vbeta primers and 13 Jbeta primers. Only in-frame clones appear in the TCRdb table, and some are missing; sequencing was by immunoSEQ multiplex PCR. The table lists more than 70,000 clones. Donors were ostensibly healthy at sampling, although undocumented immune exposures were probable. General study findings and limits: Reports credit the classifier with highly specific, highly sensitive diagnosis of cytomegalovirus status.

In the case of this clone: The antigen remains unidentified.

This CDR3 is built from 15 residues. Losses at the gene ends were 2 bases for V and 7 bases for J; bases not matched to a gene: 8. Germline V gene sequence: CDR1 MDHEN, CDR2 SYDVKM. This chain uses TRBV28 with TRBJ1-3, with 7 bases fitting TRBD1. Sequencing was carried out using PBMCs. The source of this sequence is a woman aged 60-75 years in good health and CMV-seronegative. The CDR3, as DNA: TGTGCCAGCAGTTTAGGGACAGCGGATGGCAACACCATATATTTT. Translated: CASSLGTADGNTIYF.